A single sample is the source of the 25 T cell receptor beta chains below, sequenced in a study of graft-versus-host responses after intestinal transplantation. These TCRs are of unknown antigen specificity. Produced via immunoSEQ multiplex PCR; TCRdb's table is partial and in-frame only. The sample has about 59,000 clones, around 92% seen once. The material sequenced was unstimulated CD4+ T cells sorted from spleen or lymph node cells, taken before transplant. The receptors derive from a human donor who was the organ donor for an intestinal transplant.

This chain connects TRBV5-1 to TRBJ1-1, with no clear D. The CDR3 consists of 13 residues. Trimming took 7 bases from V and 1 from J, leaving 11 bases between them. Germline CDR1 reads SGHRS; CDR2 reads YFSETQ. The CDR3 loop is CASRPRGNTEAFF. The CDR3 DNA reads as TGCGCCAGCCGCCCTCGGGGGAACACTGAAGCTTTCTTT. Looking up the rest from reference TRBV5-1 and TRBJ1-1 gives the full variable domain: KAGVTQTPRYLIKTRGQQVTLSCSPISGHRSVSWYQQTPGQGLQFLFEYFSETQRNKGNFPGRFSGRQFSNSRSEMNVSTLELGDSALYLCASRPRGNTEAFFGQGTRLTVV.

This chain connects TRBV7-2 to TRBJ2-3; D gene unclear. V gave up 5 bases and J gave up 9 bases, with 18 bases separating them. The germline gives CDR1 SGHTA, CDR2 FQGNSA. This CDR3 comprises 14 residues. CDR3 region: CASSLPGSKGTQYF. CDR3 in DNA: TGTGCCAGCAGCCTCCCGGGCTCTAAGGGCACGCAGTATTTT.

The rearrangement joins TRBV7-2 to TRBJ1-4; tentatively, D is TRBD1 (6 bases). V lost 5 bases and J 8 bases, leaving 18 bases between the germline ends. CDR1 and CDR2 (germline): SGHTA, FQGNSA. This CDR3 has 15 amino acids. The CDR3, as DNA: TGTGCCAGCAGCCCTTCCTCAGGGGCCAAAGAAAAACTGTTTTTT. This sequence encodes CASSPSSGAKEKLFF.

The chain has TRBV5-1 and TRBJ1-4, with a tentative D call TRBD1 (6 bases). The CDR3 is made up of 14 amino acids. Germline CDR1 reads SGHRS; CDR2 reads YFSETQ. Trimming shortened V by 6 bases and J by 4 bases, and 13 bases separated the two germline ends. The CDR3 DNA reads TGCGCCAGCACCAAGGGGGGCCTTAATGAAAAACTGTTTTTT. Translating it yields CASTKGGLNEKLFF.

The CDR3 coding sequence is TGTGCCAGCAGCGTAGCGGGGGAAGGGGATACGCAGTATTTT. This encodes CASSVAGEGDTQYF. The chain couples TRBV9 to TRBJ2-3, with D possibly being TRBD2 (6 bases). This CDR3 comprises 14 residues. The germline gives CDR1 SGDLS, CDR2 YYNGEE. Trimming took 0 bases from V and 6 from J, leaving 11 bases between them.

In DNA form, the CDR3 reads TGTGCCAGCAGTCCAGGGGGAAATAGCAATCAGCCCCAGCATTTT. Encoded protein: CASSPGGNSNQPQHF. The chain employs TRBV6-5 and TRBJ1-5; 7 bases align to TRBD1. This CDR3 is built from 15 residues. CDR1 MNHEY and CDR2 SVGAGI come from the germline V gene. The V gene end was trimmed by 5 bases and the J gene end by 0 bases; junction bases not matched to a gene: 4.

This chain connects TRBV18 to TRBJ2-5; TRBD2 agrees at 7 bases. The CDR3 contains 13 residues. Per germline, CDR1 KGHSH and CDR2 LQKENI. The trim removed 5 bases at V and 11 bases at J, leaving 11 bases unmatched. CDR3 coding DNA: TGTGCCAGCTCAGTCGGGACTTTCGGGGGGCAGTACTTC. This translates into CASSVGTFGGQYF.

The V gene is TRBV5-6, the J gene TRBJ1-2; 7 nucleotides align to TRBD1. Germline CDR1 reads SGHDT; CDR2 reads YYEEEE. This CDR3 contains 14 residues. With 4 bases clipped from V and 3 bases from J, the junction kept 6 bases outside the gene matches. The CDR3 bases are TGTGCCAGCAGCCCGACAGGGATCGACTATGGCTACACCTTC. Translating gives CASSPTGIDYGYTF.

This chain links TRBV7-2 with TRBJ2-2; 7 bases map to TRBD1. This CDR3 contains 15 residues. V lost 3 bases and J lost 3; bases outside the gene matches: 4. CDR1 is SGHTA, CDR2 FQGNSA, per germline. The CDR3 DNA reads TGTGCCAGCAGCTTCCGGGACAGAGACACCGGGGAGCTGTTTTTT. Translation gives CASSFRDRDTGELFF.

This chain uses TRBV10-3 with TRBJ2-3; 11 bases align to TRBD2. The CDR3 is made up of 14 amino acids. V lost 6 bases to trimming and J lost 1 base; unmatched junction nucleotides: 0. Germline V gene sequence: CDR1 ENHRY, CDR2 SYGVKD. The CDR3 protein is CAIRTSGGTDTQYF. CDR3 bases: TGTGCCATCAGGACTAGCGGGGGCACAGATACGCAGTATTTT.

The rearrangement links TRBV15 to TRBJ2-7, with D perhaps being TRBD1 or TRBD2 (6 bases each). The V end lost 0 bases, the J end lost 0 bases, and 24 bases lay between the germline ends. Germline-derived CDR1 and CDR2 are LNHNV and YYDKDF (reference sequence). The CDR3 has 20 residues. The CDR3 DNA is TGTGCCACCAGCAGAGATCGGGGGACACCCCATCCCCCGAGCTCCTACGAGCAGTACTTC. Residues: CATSRDRGTPHPPSSYEQYF.

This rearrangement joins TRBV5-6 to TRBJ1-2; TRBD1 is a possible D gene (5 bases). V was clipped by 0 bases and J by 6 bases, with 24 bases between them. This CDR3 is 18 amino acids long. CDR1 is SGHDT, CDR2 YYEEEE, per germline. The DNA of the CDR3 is TGTGCCAGCAGCTTGGCCGCCGGGACGAGGGTCTTCGGGCATGGCTACACCTTC. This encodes CASSLAAGTRVFGHGYTF.

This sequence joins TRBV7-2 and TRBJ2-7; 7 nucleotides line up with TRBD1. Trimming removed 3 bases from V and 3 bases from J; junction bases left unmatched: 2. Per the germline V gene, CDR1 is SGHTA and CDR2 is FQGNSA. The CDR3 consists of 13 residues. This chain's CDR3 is CASSFSGGYEQYF. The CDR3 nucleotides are TGTGCCAGCAGCTTTTCAGGGGGCTACGAGCAGTACTTC.

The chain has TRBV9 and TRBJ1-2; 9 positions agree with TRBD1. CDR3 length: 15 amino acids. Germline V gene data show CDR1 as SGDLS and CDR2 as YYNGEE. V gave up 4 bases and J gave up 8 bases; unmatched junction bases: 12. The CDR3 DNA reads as TGTGCCAGCAGCCCCAGTCCCGGGACAGGGATCGGCTACACCTTC. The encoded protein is CASSPSPGTGIGYTF.

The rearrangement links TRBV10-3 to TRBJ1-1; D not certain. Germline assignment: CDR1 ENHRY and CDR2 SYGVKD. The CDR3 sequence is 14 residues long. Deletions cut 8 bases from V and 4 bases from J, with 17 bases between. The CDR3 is CAIAESREGTEAFF. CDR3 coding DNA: TGTGCCATCGCTGAAAGCCGGGAGGGCACTGAAGCTTTCTTT.

CDR3 DNA sequence: TGTGCCAGCAGTTATCTAGTAGGCTCTGGAAACACCATATATTTT. Amino acids: CASSYLVGSGNTIYF. The chain combines TRBV9 with TRBJ1-3, with D unclear. The CDR3 runs to 15 residues. The germline V and J ends were trimmed by 5 bases and 0 bases, with 12 bases remaining between them. Germline CDR1 is SGDLS and CDR2 is YYNGEE.

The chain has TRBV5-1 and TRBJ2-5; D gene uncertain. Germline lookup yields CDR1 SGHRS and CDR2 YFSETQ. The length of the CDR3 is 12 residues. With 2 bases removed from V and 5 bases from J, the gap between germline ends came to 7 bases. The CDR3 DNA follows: TGCGCCAGCAGCTTCCTCGGGGAGACCCAGTACTTC. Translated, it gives CASSFLGETQYF.

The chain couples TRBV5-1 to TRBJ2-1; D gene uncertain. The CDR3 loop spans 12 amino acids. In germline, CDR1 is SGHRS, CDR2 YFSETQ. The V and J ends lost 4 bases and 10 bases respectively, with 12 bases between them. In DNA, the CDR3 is TGCGCCAGCAGCGCTACACAGAACGAGCAGTTCTTC. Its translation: CASSATQNEQFF.

For the CDR3, the DNA is TGTGCCAGCGACAGCTCTGGAAACACCATATATTTT. Its protein product is CASDSSGNTIYF. The gene calls are TRBV6-1 and TRBJ1-3, with D possibly being TRBD1 (5 bases). The CDR3 totals 12 residues. Trimming left V 8 bases short and J 0 bases short, with 5 bases between. Germline V lookup: CDR1 MNHNS, CDR2 SASEGT.

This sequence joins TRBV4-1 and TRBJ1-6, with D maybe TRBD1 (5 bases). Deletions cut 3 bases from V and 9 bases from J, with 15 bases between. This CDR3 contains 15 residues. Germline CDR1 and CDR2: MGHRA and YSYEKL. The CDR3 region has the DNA TGCGCCAGCAGCCACTCGCGGGAGGGGAGTTCACCCCTCCACTTT. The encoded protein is CASSHSREGSSPLHF.

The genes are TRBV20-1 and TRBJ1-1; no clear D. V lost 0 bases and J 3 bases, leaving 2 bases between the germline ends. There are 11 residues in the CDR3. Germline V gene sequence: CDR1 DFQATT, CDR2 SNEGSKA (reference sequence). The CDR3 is CSAREDTEAFF. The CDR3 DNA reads TGCAGTGCTAGAGAAGACACTGAAGCTTTCTTT.

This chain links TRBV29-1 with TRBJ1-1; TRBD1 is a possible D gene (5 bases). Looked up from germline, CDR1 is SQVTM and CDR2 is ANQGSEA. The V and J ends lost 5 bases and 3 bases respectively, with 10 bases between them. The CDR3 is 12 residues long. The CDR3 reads CSVSDSHTEAFF. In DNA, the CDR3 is TGCAGCGTTTCCGACAGTCACACTGAAGCTTTCTTT.

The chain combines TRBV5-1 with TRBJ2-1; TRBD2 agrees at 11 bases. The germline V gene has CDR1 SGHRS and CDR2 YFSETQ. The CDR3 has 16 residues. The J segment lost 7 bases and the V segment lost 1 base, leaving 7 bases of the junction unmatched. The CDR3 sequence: CASSLTASGGKNEQFF. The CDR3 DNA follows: TGCGCCAGCAGCTTGACCGCTAGCGGGGGGAAAAATGAGCAGTTCTTC.

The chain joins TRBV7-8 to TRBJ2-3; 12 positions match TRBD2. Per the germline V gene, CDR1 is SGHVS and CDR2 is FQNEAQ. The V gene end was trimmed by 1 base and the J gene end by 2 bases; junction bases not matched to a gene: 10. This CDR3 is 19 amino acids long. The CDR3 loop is CASSLVASGGGPTTDTQYF. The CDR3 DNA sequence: TGTGCCAGCAGCTTAGTGGCTAGCGGGGGGGGGCCCACCACAGATACGCAGTATTTT.

CDR3 residues: CASSIGGRRFSYEQYF. CDR3 sequence (DNA): TGTGCCAGTAGTATTGGGGGTAGGCGGTTCTCCTACGAGCAGTACTTC. The J gene is TRBJ2-7, the V gene TRBV19; D is perhaps TRBD1 or TRBD2 (5 bases each). Germline CDR1 is LNHDA and CDR2 is SQIVND (reference sequence). CDR3 size: 16 residues. With 3 bases removed from V and 0 bases from J, the gap between germline ends came to 15 bases. Variable domain in full (rest from reference TRBV19 and TRBJ2-7): DGGITQSPKYLFRKEGQNVTLSCEQNLNHDAMYWYRQDPGQGLRLIYYSQIVNDFQKGDIAEGYSVSREKKESFPLTVTSAQKNPTAFYLCASSIGGRRFSYEQYFGPGTRLTVT.